The rows below give T cell receptor beta chains drawn from one sample of a study of Tregs in tolerant kidney transplant recipients. Using immunoSEQ multiplex PCR, the repertoire was profiled, and TCRdb retains in-frame clones only, with some absent. The table has about 240,000 clones, 84% seen once; the top ten hold less than 0.75%. The sequenced sample consisted of CD4+ T cells from blood. The receptors were sampled from a human donor in good health. Each CDR3 is given with its conserved first and last residue. A D gene is named only where the DNA matches it firmly. Where a row states a size, it is once, few, many or the class of an expanded clone; other rows omit it.

V	J	size	D	DNA	CDR3
TRBV15	TRBJ1-4	NA	NA	TGTGCCACCAGCAGAGTACAGGCCGAAAAACTGTTTTTT	CATSRVQAEKLFF
TRBV27	TRBJ2-1	NA	TRBD2	TGTGCCAGCAGTTTAACGGGAGGGCCGTTGTACAATGAGCAGTTCTTC	CASSLTGGPLYNEQFF
TRBV11-3	TRBJ2-3	NA	NA	TGTGCCAGCAGCCCCCGGAGTAGCGGCGCCACAGATACGCAGTATTTT	CASSPRSSGATDTQYF
TRBV18	TRBJ2-1	NA	NA	TGTGCCAGCTCACCACCCATGAGGTTGTATGAGCAGTTCTTC	CASSPPMRLYEQFF
TRBV2	TRBJ2-7	NA	NA	TGTGCCAGCAGGTTCAGTCCCATCTCCTACGAGCAGTACTTC	CASRFSPISYEQYF
TRBV6-1	TRBJ2-5	NA	TRBD2	TGTGCCAGCAGTCGACTAGCGGGACAAGAGACCCAGTACTTC	CASSRLAGQETQYF
TRBV29-1	TRBJ2-7	once	NA	TGCAGCGTTGGGGTAGACAGAGCCTCCCACGAGCAGTACTTC	CSVGVDRASHEQYF
TRBV15	TRBJ2-1	NA	TRBD2	TGTGCCACCAGCAGGCAGACGGGAGGGGTTGGCTATGAGCAGTTCTTC	CATSRQTGGVGYEQFF
TRBV7-3	TRBJ1-3	NA	NA	TGTGCCAGCAGCTTAAACGGATTGTGGACGGATTCATCTGGAAACACCATATATTTT	CASSLNGLWTDSSGNTIYF
TRBV4-1	TRBJ2-1	NA	TRBD2	TGCGCCAGCAGCCGCGGACTAGCGCGACCTAATAACTACAATGAGCAGTTCTTC	CASSRGLARPNNYNEQFF
TRBV6-4	TRBJ1-1	NA	NA	TGTGCCAGCACCTCCGGGCCCCTCCGCACTGAAGCTTTCTTT	CASTSGPLRTEAFF
TRBV5-5	TRBJ1-1	NA	TRBD1	TGTGCCAGCAGCCGGGGACAGGGGTACACTGAAGCTTTCTTT	CASSRGQGYTEAFF
TRBV18	TRBJ1-5	NA	TRBD1	TGTGCCAGCTCACCATCGGACAGGGGTACTCAGCCCCAGCATTTT	CASSPSDRGTQPQHF
TRBV10-1	TRBJ1-2	NA	NA	TGCGCCAGCAGTGCCACGGAGGGCTATGGCTACACCTTC	CASSATEGYGYTF
TRBV5-1	TRBJ2-1	NA	NA	TGCGCCAGCAGCTTGATATCGGGACAAGGAACTCCCTTAGGAGTCTACAATGAGCAGTTCTTC	CASSLISGQGTPLGVYNEQFF
TRBV5-1	TRBJ2-3	once	TRBD2	TGCGCCAGCAGCCGGACTAGCGGTAGCACAGATACGCAGTATTTT	CASSRTSGSTDTQYF
TRBV30	TRBJ2-2	NA	NA	TGTGCCTGGCGGTTTTCGAACACCGGGGAGCTGTTTTTT	CAWRFSNTGELFF
TRBV7-9	TRBJ1-4	once	NA	TGTGCCAGCAGCTTAGCAACAGGGTTGCAGGAAAAACTGTTTTTT	CASSLATGLQEKLFF
TRBV27	TRBJ1-1	NA	TRBD1	TGTGCCAGCAGTCAGGGGGCGATCACTGAAGCTTTCTTT	CASSQGAITEAFF
TRBV9	TRBJ1-1	once	NA	TGTGCCAGCAGCGTAGTAGGCACGGACACTGAAGCTTTCTTT	CASSVVGTDTEAFF
TRBV18	TRBJ2-1	NA	TRBD2	TGTGCCAGCTCACCCCTGGGGCGGGAGGGCCTAAATGAGCAGTTCTTC	CASSPLGREGLNEQFF
TRBV19	TRBJ2-7	NA	NA	TGTGCCAGTAGTATAGGACCTGACTCCTACGAGCAGTACTTC	CASSIGPDSYEQYF
TRBV21-1	TRBJ2-1	NA	NA	TGTGCCAGCAGCAAAGGGTTCAGCACCGTCTCCTACAATGAGCAGTTCTTC	CASSKGFSTVSYNEQFF
TRBV6-5	TRBJ2-7	once	TRBD2	TGTGCCAGCAGTTACCAGGGACTAGTGAACTACGAGCAGTACTTC	CASSYQGLVNYEQYF
TRBV6-6	TRBJ2-7	NA	NA	TGTGCCAGCAGTGCCCGGCAGGATTACGAGCAGTACTTC	CASSARQDYEQYF
TRBV2	TRBJ2-1	NA	NA	TGTGCCAGCAGTGAACCTGGATCCAATGAGCAGTTCTTC	CASSEPGSNEQFF
TRBV27	TRBJ1-2	NA	NA	TGTGCCAGCAGTCAGGACAGAAAGGCTACATCTGGCTACACCTTC	CASSQDRKATSGYTF
TRBV30	TRBJ2-3	NA	NA	TGTGCCTGGGGAAGCGGAAGCGCAGATACGCAGTATTTT	CAWGSGSADTQYF
TRBV29-1	TRBJ1-2	NA	NA	TGCAGCGTTGAGAGGAGAGGTCTCGGCTATGGCTACACCTTC	CSVERRGLGYGYTF
TRBV19	TRBJ1-3	NA	NA	TGTGCCAGTAGTATCTCCCTAGGGGATTCTGGAAACACCATATATTTT	CASSISLGDSGNTIYF
TRBV4-2	TRBJ1-4	NA	NA	TGTGCCAGCAGCCATACCGGACAGAATGAAAAACTGTTTTTT	CASSHTGQNEKLFF
TRBV19	TRBJ1-5	NA	TRBD1	TGTGCCAGTAGTATACAGGGGGATCAGCCCCAGCATTTT	CASSIQGDQPQHF
TRBV28	TRBJ2-6	few	TRBD1	TGTGCCAGCAGGCAACAGGGGTCTGGGGCCAACGTCCTGACTTTC	CASRQQGSGANVLTF
TRBV19	TRBJ2-3	NA	NA	TGTGCCAGTAGTATAGAAGGGCGGATTGGTACGCAGTATTTT	CASSIEGRIGTQYF
TRBV11-3	TRBJ2-3	NA	NA	TGTGCCAGCAGCTTAATCGACCCCAGCACAGATACGCAGTATTTT	CASSLIDPSTDTQYF
TRBV20-1	TRBJ2-7	NA	NA	TGCAGTGGTGCAAGCCCCTACGAGCAGTACTTC	CSGASPYEQYF
TRBV2	TRBJ1-5	NA	NA	TGTGCCAGCAGTGTGGGGGGATGGGATAGGTCCCAGCATTTT	CASSVGGWDRSQHF
TRBV15	TRBJ1-5	NA	NA	TGTGCCACCAGCAGAGATCGCACAAGGGACACCTATTATCAGCCCCAGCATTTT	CATSRDRTRDTYYQPQHF
TRBV19	TRBJ1-3	NA	TRBD1	TGTGCCAGTACCACAGGGGGCTCTGGAAACACCATATATTTT	CASTTGGSGNTIYF
TRBV5-1	TRBJ1-1	NA	TRBD1	TGCGCCAGCAGCTCGGGACAGGTCATCGGTAACACTGAAGCTTTCTTT	CASSSGQVIGNTEAFF